The T cell receptor beta chain described here comes from a study of CD8 T cells in ankylosing spondylitis (dated by TCRdb to 2017 to 2019). Broadly, across the study: T cell receptor beta repertoires were profiled in healthy donors and ankylosing spondylitis patients so that disease-linked TCR variants could be found. The full study cohort was made up of 25 ankylosing spondylitis patients and 108 healthy donors. Peripheral blood samples were taken, and synovial fluid was additionally collected from ankylosing spondylitis patients.

Reads for this sample came from an Illumina HiSeq 2500. Quantitative 5'-RACE with molecular barcodes was the method used to prepare the TCR beta libraries. For the original study's pipeline: To identify disease-linked TCR variants, a new computational method was used, one built on a probabilistic model of VDJ rearrangement. TCRdb cleaned the public reads at Q25 with fastp, built clones with MiXCR and kept in-frame beta chains. Rows are combined by CDR3 protein, so each entry shows the most common genes and DNA. TCRdb's processing, not the study's, gives the V and J calls here. This sample is represented by 250,000 to 400,000 distinct CDR3 sequences; 11% of them were singletons. In total, the top ten clones hold roughly 9.2% of the sample. Counted from cysteine to phenylalanine, this CDR3 has 17 amino acids. The only DNA kept is the CDR3, 51 bases in frame from the first base. The germline V gene specifies SGHRS as CDR1 and YFSETQ as CDR2. Relative to germline, V is missing 4 bases and J is missing 2 bases, with 8 bases of the junction outside any gene match.

A word on this clonotype: The specificity of this receptor is unknown. The record has no base qualities; no much larger clone is one base away.

General conclusions and limits of the study: Some TCR beta motif variants had previously been reported in synovial fluid and blood of reactive arthritis patients, which suggested common disease-initiation mechanisms. The disease-linked clones had a CD8+ phenotype and were found at relatively low frequencies in peripheral blood. Blood from ankylosing spondylitis patients appeared to be characterized by a TCR beta motif composed of several highly homologous amino acid variants. According to the report, matched synovial fluid samples from ankylosing spondylitis patients were significantly enriched for the disease-linked clones.

The rearrangement joined TRBV5-1 to TRBJ2-2; 10 bases in the middle match TRBD2. The sequencing input was blood, either unsorted or a sorted T cell fraction (not recorded which). The receptor comes from a female donor with ankylosing spondylitis or in good health (not recorded which). In nucleotide form, the sequence is TGCGCCAGCAGCCCCGCAGCGGGAGGGTTTAACACCGGGGAGCTGTTTTTT. Translation gives CASSPAAGGFNTGELFF.